Shown below are 10 T cell receptor beta chains from a single sample sequenced in a study of blood T cell repertoires in COVID-19. TCRdb's copy holds only in-frame clones and misses some; the assay was immunoSEQ multiplex PCR. The sample carries around 100,000 clones, 90% recorded once. The specimen was peripheral blood. The receptor source for this set is a man aged 45-65 years with acute or convalescent COVID-19.

The chain recombines TRBV20-1 with TRBJ2-5, with D tentatively TRBD2 (7 bases). V lost 3 bases, J lost 2 bases, and 13 bases lay in between. The CDR3 is 14 residues long. Germline loops: CDR1 DFQATT, CDR2 SNEGSKA (reference sequence). CDR3 region: CSASGGGAQETQYF. The CDR3, as DNA: TGCAGTGCTAGTGGGGGGGGCGCGCAAGAGACCCAGTACTTC.

The rearrangement links TRBV19 to TRBJ2-5; TRBD2 matches at 13 bases. The length of the CDR3 is 16 residues. Germline CDR1 and CDR2: LNHDA and SQIVND (reference sequence). The V segment lost 5 bases and the J segment 5 bases; nucleotides outside the gene matches: 8. CDR3 DNA sequence: TGTGCCAGTAGTCTAGGACTAGCGGGGGTGTCGGAGACCCAGTACTTC. Translation gives CASSLGLAGVSETQYF.

The V and J genes are TRBV29-1 and TRBJ2-1; maybe TRBD2 (6 bases). The CDR3 is 14 amino acids. The V gene lost 5 bases and the J gene lost 0 bases, with 11 bases spanning the gap. From germline, CDR1 is SQVTM and CDR2 ANQGSEA. The CDR3 region has the DNA TGCAGCGTTTCACACGGGAGCTCCTACAATGAGCAGTTCTTC. It specifies CSVSHGSSYNEQFF.

The chain recombines TRBV15 with TRBJ2-5, with a weak D call TRBD1 (5 bases). With 0 bases removed from V and 4 bases from J, the gap between germline ends came to 12 bases. CDR1 and CDR2 (germline): LNHNV, YYDKDF (reference sequence). The CDR3 loop spans 15 amino acids. The CDR3, as DNA: TGTGCCACCAGCAGAGATCTGGGGCCACGAGAGACCCAGTACTTC. Its translation is CATSRDLGPRETQYF.

The V gene is TRBV14, the J gene TRBJ2-1; TRBD1 agrees at 7 bases. The CDR3 is made up of 17 amino acids. Trimming took 4 bases from V and 2 from J; bases not matched to a gene: 11. Germline CDR1 SGHDN, CDR2 FVKESK. CDR3 coding DNA: TGTGCCAGCAGCCCCATAACAGGGGACCCCACCTACAATGAGCAGTTCTTC. This encodes CASSPITGDPTYNEQFF.

Only one count was recorded for this clone. The rearrangement joins TRBV30 to TRBJ1-2, with a weak D call TRBD1 (6 bases). From germline, CDR1 is GTSNPN and CDR2 SVGIG (reference sequence). The CDR3 is 14 amino acids. Trimming removed 5 bases at V and 0 bases at J, with 13 bases between. CDR3 residues: CAWLRDIANYGYTF. The CDR3 bases are TGTGCCTGGCTCCGGGACATAGCTAACTATGGCTACACCTTC.

V is TRBV18 and J is TRBJ1-6; weak D call: TRBD1 (6 bases). Germline V gene sequence: CDR1 KGHSH, CDR2 LQKENI. Trimming stripped 2 bases from V and 9 bases from J, with 14 bases between. The CDR3 loop spans 15 amino acids. DNA of the CDR3: TGTGCCAGCTCACCAAGGGAGGGGGGAGCTTCACCCCTCCACTTT. It yields the protein CASSPREGGASPLHF.

The CDR3 sequence: CASSEAWTGTYGYTF. CDR3 bases: TGTGCCAGCAGTGAAGCCTGGACAGGGACCTATGGCTACACCTTC. The J gene is TRBJ1-2, the V gene TRBV6-1; 8 nucleotides agree with TRBD1. With 0 bases clipped from V and 4 bases from J, the junction kept 4 bases outside the gene matches. CDR1 and CDR2 from the germline V gene are MNHNS and SASEGT. The CDR3 loop spans 15 amino acids.

This sequence joins TRBV6-5 and TRBJ1-1; tentative D call: TRBD1 (5 bases). This CDR3 is 14 amino acids long. The germline V gene has CDR1 MNHEY and CDR2 SVGAGI. Deletions cut 2 bases from V and 5 bases from J, with 12 bases between. CDR3 region: CASSYIGRGTEAFF. The CDR3 coding sequence is TGTGCCAGCAGTTACATCGGTAGGGGAACTGAAGCTTTCTTT.

This clone was seen only once. The rearrangement joins TRBV24-1 to TRBJ2-7, with 7 bases that match TRBD1. After removal of 4 bases from V and 3 bases from J, the junction contained 5 bases not matched to a gene. This CDR3 contains 14 residues. The germline V gene encodes CDR1 KGHDR and CDR2 SFDVKD. The chain's CDR3 is CATSEGDSIYEQYF. CDR3 nucleotide sequence: TGTGCCACCAGTGAAGGGGACAGCATCTACGAGCAGTACTTC.